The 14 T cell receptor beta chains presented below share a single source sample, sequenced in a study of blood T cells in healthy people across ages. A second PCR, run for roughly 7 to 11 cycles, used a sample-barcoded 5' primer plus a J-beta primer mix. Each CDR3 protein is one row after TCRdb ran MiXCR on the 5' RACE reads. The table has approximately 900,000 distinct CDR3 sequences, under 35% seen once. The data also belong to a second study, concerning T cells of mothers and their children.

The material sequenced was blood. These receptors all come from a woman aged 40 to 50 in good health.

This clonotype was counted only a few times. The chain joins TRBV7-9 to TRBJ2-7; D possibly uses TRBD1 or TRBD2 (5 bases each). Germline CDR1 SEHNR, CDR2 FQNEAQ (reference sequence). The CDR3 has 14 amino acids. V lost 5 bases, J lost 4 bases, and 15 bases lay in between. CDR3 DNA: TGTGCCAGCAGCGAGAGCTGGGGGTTTTACGAGCAGTACTTC. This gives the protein CASSESWGFYEQYF. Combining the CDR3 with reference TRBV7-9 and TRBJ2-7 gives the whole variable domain DTGVSQNPRHKITKRGQNVTFRCDPISEHNRLYWYRQTLGQGPEFLTYFQNEAQLEKSRLLSDRFSAERPKGSFSTLEIQRTEQGDSAMYLCASSESWGFYEQYFGPGTRLTVT.

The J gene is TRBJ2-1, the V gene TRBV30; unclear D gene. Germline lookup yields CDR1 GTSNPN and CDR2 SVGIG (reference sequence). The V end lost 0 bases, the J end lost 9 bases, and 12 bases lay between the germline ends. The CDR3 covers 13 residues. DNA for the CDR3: TGTGCCTGGAGTGTATGGGTAGGGATTGAGCAGTTCTTC. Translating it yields CAWSVWVGIEQFF. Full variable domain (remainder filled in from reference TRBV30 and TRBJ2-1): SQTIHQWPATLVQPVGSPLSLECTVEGTSNPNLYWYRQAAGRGLQLLFYSVGIGQISSEVPQNLSASRPQDRQFILSSKKLLLSDSGFYLCAWSVWVGIEQFFGPGTRLTVL.

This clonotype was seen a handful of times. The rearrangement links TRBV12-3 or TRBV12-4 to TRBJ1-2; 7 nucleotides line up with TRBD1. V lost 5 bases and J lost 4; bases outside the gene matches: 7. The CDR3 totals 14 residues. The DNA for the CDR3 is TGTGCCAGCAGTCTAACCAGACAGGGCTATGGCTACACCTTC. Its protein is CASSLTRQGYGYTF.

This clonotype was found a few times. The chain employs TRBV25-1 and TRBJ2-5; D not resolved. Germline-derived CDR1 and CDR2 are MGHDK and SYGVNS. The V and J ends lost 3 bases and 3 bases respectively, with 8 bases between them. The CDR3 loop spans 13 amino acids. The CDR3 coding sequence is TGTGCCAGCAGTGAGTGGCAGGAAGAGACCCAGTACTTC. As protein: CASSEWQEETQYF.

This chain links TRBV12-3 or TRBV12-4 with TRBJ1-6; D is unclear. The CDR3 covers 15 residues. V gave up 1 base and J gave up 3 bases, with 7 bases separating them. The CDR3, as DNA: TGTGCCAGCAGTTTAGGGTCCCACTATAATTCACCCCTCCACTTT. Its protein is CASSLGSHYNSPLHF.

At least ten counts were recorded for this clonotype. For the CDR3, the DNA is TGCAGTGCACGGACTAGCGGGGACCACAATGAGCAGTTCTTC. Residues: CSARTSGDHNEQFF. The chain has TRBV20-1 and TRBJ2-1; 12 nucleotides agree with TRBD2. Germline V gives CDR1 DFQATT, CDR2 SNEGSKA (reference sequence). Trimming cost V 6 bases and J 5 bases; bases outside gene matches: 5. The CDR3 is 14 residues long.

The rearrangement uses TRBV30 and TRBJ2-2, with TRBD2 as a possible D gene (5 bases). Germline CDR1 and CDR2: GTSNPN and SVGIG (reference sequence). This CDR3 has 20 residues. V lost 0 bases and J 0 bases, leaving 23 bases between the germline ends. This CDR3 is CAWSVYRGYQDISNTGELFF. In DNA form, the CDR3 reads TGTGCCTGGAGTGTTTATCGGGGATATCAAGACATTTCGAACACCGGGGAGCTGTTTTTT.

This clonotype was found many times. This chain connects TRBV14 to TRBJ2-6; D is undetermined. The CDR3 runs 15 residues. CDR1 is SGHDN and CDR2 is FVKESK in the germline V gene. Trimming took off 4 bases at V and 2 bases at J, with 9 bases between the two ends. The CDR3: CASSPILAGANVLTF. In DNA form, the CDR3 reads TGTGCCAGCAGCCCCATATTAGCTGGGGCCAACGTCCTGACTTTC.

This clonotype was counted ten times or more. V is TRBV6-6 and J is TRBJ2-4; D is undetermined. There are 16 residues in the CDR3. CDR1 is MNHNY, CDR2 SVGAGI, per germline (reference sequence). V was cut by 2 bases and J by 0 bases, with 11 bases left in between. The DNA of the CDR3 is TGTGCCAGCAGTTACCGGCAGGAGTTAGCCAAAAACATTCAGTACTTC. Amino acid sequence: CASSYRQELAKNIQYF.

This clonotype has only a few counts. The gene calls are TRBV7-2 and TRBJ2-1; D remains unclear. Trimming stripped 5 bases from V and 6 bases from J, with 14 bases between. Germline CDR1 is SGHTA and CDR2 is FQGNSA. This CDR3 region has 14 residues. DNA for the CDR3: TGTGCCAGCAGCCCAGCCAGACGGACCAATGAGCAGTTCTTC. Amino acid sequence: CASSPARRTNEQFF.

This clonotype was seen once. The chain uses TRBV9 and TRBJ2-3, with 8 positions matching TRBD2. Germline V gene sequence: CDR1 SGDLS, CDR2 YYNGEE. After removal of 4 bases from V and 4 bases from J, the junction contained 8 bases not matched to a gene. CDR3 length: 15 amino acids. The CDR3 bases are TGTGCCAGCAGCCAAACTAGCGGAAGAGCAGATACGCAGTATTTT. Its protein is CASSQTSGRADTQYF. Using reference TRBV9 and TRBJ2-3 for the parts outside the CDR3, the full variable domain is DSGVTQTPKHLITATGQRVTLRCSPRSGDLSVYWYQQSLDQGLQFLIQYYNGEERAKGNILERFSAQQFPDLHSELNLSSLELGDSALYFCASSQTSGRADTQYFGPGTRLTVL.

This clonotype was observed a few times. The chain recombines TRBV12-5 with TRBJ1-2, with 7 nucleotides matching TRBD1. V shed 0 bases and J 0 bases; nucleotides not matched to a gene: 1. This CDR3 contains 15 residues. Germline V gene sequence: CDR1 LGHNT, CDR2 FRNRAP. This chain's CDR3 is CASGLVDRANYGYTF. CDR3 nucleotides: TGTGCTAGTGGTTTGGTAGACAGGGCTAACTATGGCTACACCTTC. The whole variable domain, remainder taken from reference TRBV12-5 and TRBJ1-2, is DARVTQTPRHKVTEMGQEVTMRCQPILGHNTVFWYRQTMMQGLELLAYFRNRAPLDDSGMPKDRFSAEMPDATLATLKIQPSEPRDSAVYFCASGLVDRANYGYTFGSGTRLTVV.

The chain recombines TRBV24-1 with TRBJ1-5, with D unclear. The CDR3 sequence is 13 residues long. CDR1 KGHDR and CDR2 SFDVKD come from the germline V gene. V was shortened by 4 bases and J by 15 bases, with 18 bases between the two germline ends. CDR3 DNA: TGTGCCACCAGTGACTCACGGGCCCGCGTACGGCATTTT. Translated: CATSDSRARVRHF.

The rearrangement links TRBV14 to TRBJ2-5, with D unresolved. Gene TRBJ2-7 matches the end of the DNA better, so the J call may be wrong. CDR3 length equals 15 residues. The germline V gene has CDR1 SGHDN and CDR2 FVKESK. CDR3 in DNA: TGTGCCAGCAGCCCCTACTCTATACTTACGGACGAGCAGTACTTC. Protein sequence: CASSPYSILTDEQYF.